What follows are 26 T cell receptor beta chains derived from one specimen sequenced in a study of CD8+CD57+ T cells in acquired aplastic anemia. The use of genomic DNA as template underpinned the TCR beta VDJ and CDR3 profiling. Using its own MiXCR run on the reads, TCRdb lists one record per CDR3 protein. The profile covers a few hundred thousand distinct CDR3 sequences, with about a third appearing a single time and 0.8% to 0.85% taken by the ten largest. Patients sequenced had flow cytometry evidence of CD8+CD57+ cell expansion. The sample comprised sorted CD4+, CD8+, or CD8+CD57+ T cells (not recorded which) from PBMCs. Receptors were obtained from a human donor with aplastic anemia.

This clonotype appeared many times. This sequence joins TRBV15 and TRBJ2-5, with 13 bases lining up with TRBD2. This CDR3 has 16 residues. CDR1 is LNHNV and CDR2 is YYDKDF in the germline V gene (reference sequence). Unmatched junction bases numbered 7, after V lost 5 bases and J lost 4 bases. CDR3 region: CATSERTSGRGETQYF. The CDR3 region has the DNA TGTGCCACCAGCGAGCGAACTAGCGGGAGGGGAGAGACCCAGTACTTC.

Points on this clonotype: This may arise from a read error, as a much more abundant clone is one base away. The chain combines TRBV7-8 with TRBJ1-5; D gene ambiguous. The CDR3 is 15 amino acids. Trimming took 2 bases from V and 9 from J, leaving 17 bases between them. Per germline, CDR1 SGHVS and CDR2 FQNEAQ. CDR3 protein: CASSLSAGSGRPQHF. CDR3 DNA: TGTGCCAGCAGCTTATCAGCGGGTTCGGGTCGGCCCCAGCATTTT. The whole variable domain, filled in from reference TRBV7-8 and TRBJ1-5, reads GAGVSQSPRYKVAKRGQDVALRCDPISGHVSLFWYQQALGQGPEFLTYFQNEAQLDKSGLPSDRFFAERPEGSVSTLKIQRTQQEDSAVYLCASSLSAGSGRPQHFGDGTRLSIL.

This clonotype was found many times. This sequence joins TRBV9 and TRBJ1-1, with 7 nucleotides matching TRBD1. V shed 4 bases and J 0 bases; nucleotides not matched to a gene: 3. The CDR3 contains 14 residues. Germline CDR1 is SGDLS and CDR2 is YYNGEE. CDR3 DNA: TGTGCCAGCAGCCCGGGACAGATGAACACTGAAGCTTTCTTT. It codes for CASSPGQMNTEAFF.

Of note for this clonotype: It may be a read error: a sequence one base away is much more abundant. The J gene is TRBJ2-5, the V gene TRBV20-1; no firm D call. The ends were cut back, 3 bases at V and 2 bases at J, with 7 bases in the middle. The CDR3 length is 12 residues. Germline loops: CDR1 DFQATT, CDR2 SNEGSKA (reference sequence). In DNA form, the CDR3 reads TGCAGTGCTAGTGTACAGCAAGAGACCCAGTACTTC. This encodes CSASVQQETQYF.

The chain links TRBV29-1 to TRBJ2-3; 9 bases map to TRBD1. Germline CDR1 and CDR2: SQVTM and ANQGSEA. Trimming at V came to 7 bases and at J to 4 bases, leaving 12 bases not matched to a gene. This CDR3 is 15 amino acids long. This CDR3 is CSASSLGQGPDTQYF. CDR3 nucleotide sequence: TGCAGCGCCAGCAGCTTGGGACAGGGCCCAGATACGCAGTATTTT.

The chain carries TRBV30 and TRBJ1-2; no reliable D call. This CDR3 has 12 residues. Germline CDR1 is GTSNPN and CDR2 is SVGIG (reference sequence). The germline V and J ends were trimmed by 5 bases and 6 bases, with 13 bases remaining between them. CDR3 DNA: TGTGCCTGGGGGAGGATTTCAGATGGCTACACCTTC. Protein: CAWGRISDGYTF.

The chain recombines TRBV5-1 with TRBJ2-3; no firm D call. CDR3 length equals 14 residues. V was shortened by 0 bases and J by 2 bases, with 7 bases between the two germline ends. From germline, CDR1 is SGHRS and CDR2 YFSETQ. This CDR3 reads CASSLGSTTDTQYF. The DNA of the CDR3 is TGCGCCAGCAGCTTGGGGTCCACCACAGATACGCAGTATTTT.

At least ten counts were recorded for this clonotype. The gene calls are TRBV7-6 and TRBJ1-2; D remains unclear. The germline CDR1 and CDR2 sequences are SGHVS and FNYEAQ. The V and J ends lost 4 bases and 5 bases respectively, with 11 bases between them. The CDR3 has 13 amino acids. CDR3 nucleotides: TGTGCCAGCAGCTCGGGTCAAACTTATGGCTACACCTTC. It codes for CASSSGQTYGYTF. Full variable domain (outside the CDR3, taken from reference TRBV7-6 and TRBJ1-2): GAGVSQSPRYKVTKRGQDVALRCDPISGHVSLYWYRQALGQGPEFLTYFNYEAQQDKSGLPNDRFSAERPEGSISTLTIQRTEQRDSAMYRCASSSGQTYGYTFGSGTRLTVV.

This clonotype was picked up a small number of times. The DNA for the CDR3 is TGCAGTGCTCCTACAGGGGGCCGAGAGACCCAGTACTTC. It encodes CSAPTGGRETQYF. The chain employs TRBV20-1 and TRBJ2-5; 9 positions match TRBD1. Trimming removed 5 bases from V and 4 bases from J; junction bases left unmatched: 5. Looked up from germline, CDR1 is DFQATT and CDR2 is SNEGSKA (reference sequence). The CDR3 consists of 13 residues.

To note about this clonotype: Just one base apart from a much larger clone, this may be a read error. The chain uses TRBV3-1 and TRBJ2-5; maybe TRBD2 (5 bases). Per germline, CDR1 LGHDT and CDR2 YNNKEL (reference sequence). The CDR3 consists of 13 residues. V was cut by 1 base and J by 5 bases, with 8 bases left in between. The CDR3 is CASSQVGGETQYF. The DNA for the CDR3 is TGTGCCAGCAGCCAAGTGGGCGGGGAGACCCAGTACTTC.

The chain has TRBV12-3 or TRBV12-4 and TRBJ1-2, with a weak D call TRBD1 (6 bases). V dropped 3 bases and J dropped 1 base, with 9 bases sitting between them. The CDR3 runs to 14 residues. CDR3 bases: TGTGCCAGCAGTTTCGGGACAAATAACTATGGCTACACCTTC. Protein sequence: CASSFGTNNYGYTF.

This clonotype was detected only a few times. The chain combines TRBV6-5 with TRBJ1-5; D gene unclear. CDR3 length equals 14 residues. V was clipped by 2 bases and J by 3 bases, with 8 bases between them. Looked up from germline, CDR1 is MNHEY and CDR2 is SVGAGI. The CDR3 region is CASSYRGYNQPQHF. DNA for the CDR3: TGTGCCAGCAGTTACCGCGGGTACAATCAGCCCCAGCATTTT.

This rearrangement joins TRBV14 to TRBJ2-1; the match to TRBD1 covers 7 bases. Germline-derived CDR1 and CDR2 are SGHDN and FVKESK. This CDR3 is built from 16 residues. After removal of 2 bases from V and 2 bases from J, the junction contained 6 bases not matched to a gene. CDR3 protein: CASSQLGTVTYNEQFF. The CDR3 DNA follows: TGTGCCAGCAGCCAACTCGGGACAGTAACCTACAATGAGCAGTTCTTC.

This clonotype was observed at least ten times. J is TRBJ2-7 and V is TRBV20-1; D gene uncertain. V lost 6 bases, J lost 0 bases, and 9 bases lay in between. The CDR3 extends over 12 amino acids. In germline, CDR1 is DFQATT, CDR2 SNEGSKA (reference sequence). CDR3 in DNA: TGCAGTGCCATCACAGACTCCTACGAGCAGTACTTC. This sequence encodes CSAITDSYEQYF.

In the case of this clonotype: It may be a read error: a sequence one base away is much more abundant. This chain connects TRBV2 to TRBJ1-1; 9 bases match TRBD1. With V trimmed by 5 bases and J by 11 bases, 9 bases remained unmatched. The CDR3 spans 13 residues. Germline V gene data show CDR1 as SNHLY and CDR2 as FYNNEI. The CDR3 DNA is TGTGCCAGCAGTCCTACAGGGGGCCCGATGGCTTTCTTT. It codes for CASSPTGGPMAFF. Looking up the rest from reference TRBV2 and TRBJ1-1 gives the full variable domain: EPEVTQTPSHQVTQMGQEVILRCVPISNHLYFYWYRQILGQKVEFLVSFYNNEISEKSEIFDDQFSVERPDGSNFTLKIRSTKLEDSAMYFCASSPTGGPMAFFGQGTRLTVV.

This chain uses TRBV9 with TRBJ2-1; 11 bases are shared with TRBD2. This CDR3 has 16 residues. V shed 4 bases, J shed 6 bases, and the junction held 9 bases outside the gene matches. Germline CDR1 reads SGDLS; CDR2 reads YYNGEE. The CDR3 DNA is TGTGCCAGCAGCCCAGGGGGACTAGCGGAAAGCAATGAGCAGTTCTTC. This codes for CASSPGGLAESNEQFF.

The chain combines TRBV20-1 with TRBJ1-4; 9 positions agree with TRBD1. V lost 6 bases to trimming and J lost 6 bases; unmatched junction nucleotides: 5. CDR3 length equals 13 residues. Germline CDR1 reads DFQATT; CDR2 reads SNEGSKA (reference sequence). The CDR3 DNA sequence: TGCAGTGCCGGATGGGACAGGGATGAAAAACTGTTTTTT. Translated, it gives CSAGWDRDEKLFF.

This clonotype has at least ten counts. The V gene is TRBV7-6, the J gene TRBJ2-7, with D perhaps TRBD1 (6 bases). V lost 1 base and J 0 bases, leaving 10 bases between the germline ends. Looked up from germline, CDR1 is SGHVS and CDR2 is FNYEAQ. The CDR3 covers 15 residues. CDR3 region: CASSLGWTASYEQYF. Written as DNA, the CDR3 is TGTGCCAGCAGCTTAGGTTGGACAGCCTCCTACGAGCAGTACTTC.

A few counts support this clonotype. The rearrangement joins TRBV10-3 to TRBJ2-7; TRBD1 matches at 9 bases. CDR1 is ENHRY and CDR2 is SYGVKD in the germline V gene. J was trimmed by 6 bases and V by 2 bases; bases with no gene match: 5. The CDR3 contains 14 residues. CDR3 coding DNA: TGTGCCATCAGTGAGGGACAGGGGAGAGGCGAGCAGTACTTC. Protein product: CAISEGQGRGEQYF.

This clonotype was seen only a few times. The rearrangement joins TRBV5-1 to TRBJ2-7; D is unresolved. The V gene's germline CDR1 is SGHRS and CDR2 YFSETQ. The CDR3 loop spans 14 amino acids. V was trimmed by 4 bases and J by 4 bases, leaving 15 bases between them. CDR3 sequence reads: CASSQAAVDYEQYF. The CDR3 nucleotides read TGCGCCAGCAGCCAGGCTGCGGTTGATTACGAGCAGTACTTC. The full variable domain, with the rest looked up from reference TRBV5-1 and TRBJ2-7, is KAGVTQTPRYLIKTRGQQVTLSCSPISGHRSVSWYQQTPGQGLQFLFEYFSETQRNKGNFPGRFSGRQFSNSRSEMNVSTLELGDSALYLCASSQAAVDYEQYFGPGTRLTVT.

The chain recombines TRBV19 with TRBJ2-2; TRBD2 might be the D (5 bases). This CDR3 region has 15 residues. The germline CDR1 and CDR2 sequences are LNHDA and SQIVND (reference sequence). This chain's CDR3 is CASQPETTNTGELFF. In nucleotides, the CDR3 is TGTGCTAGTCAGCCGGAGACTACAAACACCGGGGAGCTGTTTTTT.

The V gene is TRBV12-3 or TRBV12-4, the J gene TRBJ2-2; no clear D. V was pared by 5 bases and J by 4 bases, with 20 bases between. The CDR3 has 17 residues. The CDR3 loop is CASSRTTGAPLTGELFF. DNA of the CDR3: TGTGCCAGCAGTCGAACTACTGGAGCCCCCCTCACCGGGGAGCTGTTTTTT.

This chain connects TRBV19 to TRBJ2-3; D perhaps matches TRBD1 (6 bases). The CDR3 spans 15 residues. The germline CDR1 and CDR2 sequences are LNHDA and SQIVND (reference sequence). With 5 bases removed from V and 0 bases from J, the gap between germline ends came to 12 bases. The CDR3 DNA reads as TGTGCCAGTAGTCCAGGGGTCGTGAGCACAGATACGCAGTATTTT. Protein product: CASSPGVVSTDTQYF.

This clonotype showed up many times. The rearrangement joins TRBV7-2 to TRBJ2-7; 13 nucleotides line up with TRBD2. Germline V gives CDR1 SGHTA, CDR2 FQGNSA. The CDR3 consists of 15 residues. The J segment lost 7 bases and the V segment lost 3 bases, leaving 6 bases of the junction unmatched. DNA for the CDR3: TGTGCCAGCAGCTTCACTAGCGGGAGGGCCCGAGAGCAGTACTTC. This encodes CASSFTSGRAREQYF.

The table lists this clonotype with a count of one. The J gene is TRBJ1-2, the V gene TRBV15; the D gene is possibly TRBD1 (5 bases). This CDR3 contains 15 residues. V lost 3 bases, J lost 1 base, and 12 bases lay in between. The germline CDR1 and CDR2 sequences are LNHNV and YYDKDF (reference sequence). The CDR3, as DNA: TGTGCCACCAGCAGCCCAGCAGGGAATAACTATGGCTACACCTTC. Protein sequence: CATSSPAGNNYGYTF.

The rearrangement uses TRBV9 and TRBJ2-7, with 9 bases aligning to TRBD1. J gave up 0 bases and V 2 bases, and 15 bases lay outside the gene matches. Germline CDR1 is SGDLS and CDR2 is YYNGEE. The CDR3 is 19 residues long. CDR3 in DNA: TGTGCCAGCAGCGTCGGACAGGGGTTTGGCGGGGGCCTCTCCTACGAGCAGTACTTC. This codes for CASSVGQGFGGGLSYEQYF.